The present TCR beta chain was sequenced within a study of cytomegalovirus exposure and HLA in healthy donors. Turning to the study itself: An early data release held around 80 million unique TCRs from HLA-typed donors. Study results and caveats: Later analysis suggested most CMV-associated TCR beta chains were HLA-restricted. With later analysis, a missense DCLRE1C variant became linked to TCR beta V- and J-gene trimming. Earlier analysis looked at TCR beta V segments, and most were productive about 90% or about 30% of the time.

Note on this clone: The antigen is not known.

The germline gives CDR1 SNHLY, CDR2 FYNNEI. This CDR3 has 13 amino acids. V was cut by 6 bases and J by 2 bases, with 10 bases left in between. 13 Jbeta primers and 60 Vbeta primers were used for the PCR. Sequenced by immunoSEQ multiplex PCR; TCRdb stores in-frame clones only, minus some. This table lists 20,000 to 25,000 clones. This chain links TRBV2 with TRBJ1-1; D remains unclear. The sequencing sample was made of PBMCs. This clonotype was obtained from a male donor in good health and CMV-seropositive. The CDR3 is CASRLSPNTEAFF. The CDR3 DNA follows: TGTGCCAGCAGATTGTCCCCTAACACTGAAGCTTTCTTT. The full variable domain, its missing parts supplied by reference TRBV2 and TRBJ1-1, is EPEVTQTPSHQVTQMGQEVILRCVPISNHLYFYWYRQILGQKVEFLVSFYNNEISEKSEIFDDQFSVERPDGSNFTLKIRSTKLEDSAMYFCASRLSPNTEAFFGQGTRLTVV.